This entry lists 8 T cell receptor beta chains sequenced from one sample in a study of cytomegalovirus exposure and HLA in healthy donors. Profiled with immunoSEQ multiplex PCR; TCRdb holds only in-frame clones, not every one. Of roughly 150,000 clones listed, 85% are singletons. Input material: PBMCs. These receptors were obtained from a man between 25 and 39 years old in good health and CMV-seropositive.

This clone has only one observation. The chain has TRBV9 and TRBJ2-1; possibly TRBD1 for D (5 bases). In germline, CDR1 is SGDLS, CDR2 YYNGEE. The CDR3 loop spans 15 amino acids. With 7 bases removed from V and 7 bases from J, the gap between germline ends came to 21 bases. The chain's CDR3 is CASAPGTGPRNEQFF. The CDR3 nucleotides are TGTGCCAGCGCCCCCGGAACAGGACCTAGAAATGAGCAGTTCTTC.

The chain employs TRBV4-3 and TRBJ2-7, with D maybe TRBD1 (6 bases). Germline V CDR1 and CDR2: LGHNA, YSLEER. Trimming took 1 base from V and 4 from J, leaving 11 bases between them. CDR3 length equals 14 residues. CDR3 bases: TGCGCCAGCAGCCAAGCGTCCCAGGGGTACGAGCAGTACTTC. It translates to CASSQASQGYEQYF.

This CDR3 is CASSFSGDGQPQHF. CDR3 nucleotide sequence: TGTGCCAGCAGCTTCTCCGGGGATGGTCAGCCCCAGCATTTT. The chain links TRBV7-2 to TRBJ1-5; no firm D call. Trimming removed 3 bases from V and 6 bases from J, with 12 bases in between. CDR3 length: 14 amino acids. Germline-derived CDR1 and CDR2 are SGHTA and FQGNSA.

V is TRBV2 and J is TRBJ2-3; possible D gene TRBD2, 5 bases. The V gene's germline CDR1 is SNHLY and CDR2 FYNNEI. Trimming took 6 bases from V and 4 from J, leaving 17 bases between them. This CDR3 comprises 15 residues. CDR3 sequence: CASRGSEVQADTQYF. Written as DNA, the CDR3 is TGTGCCAGCAGGGGTAGCGAGGTTCAGGCAGATACGCAGTATTTT.

This clone was detected once. This chain uses TRBV14 with TRBJ1-3; D gene unclear. The CDR3 has 18 residues. CDR1 and CDR2 from the germline V gene are SGHDN and FVKESK. With 0 bases removed from V and 0 bases from J, the gap between germline ends came to 15 bases. CDR3 amino acids: CASSQDRGLPSSGNTIYF. DNA for the CDR3: TGTGCCAGCAGCCAAGATAGAGGACTGCCAAGCTCTGGAAACACCATATATTTT.

The gene calls are TRBV7-8 and TRBJ2-5; no clear D. Trimming removed 5 bases at V and 8 bases at J, with 9 bases between. This CDR3 has 11 amino acids. Per germline, CDR1 SGHVS and CDR2 FQNEAQ. CDR3 in amino acids: CASSQARTQYF. CDR3 DNA: TGTGCCAGCAGCCAAGCGCGAACCCAGTACTTC.

This clone was seen a handful of times. The chain carries TRBV7-3 and TRBJ1-2; TRBD1 matches at 7 bases. Per germline, CDR1 SGHTA and CDR2 FQGTGA. The CDR3 runs 13 residues. Trimming at V came to 4 bases and at J to 7 bases, leaving 6 bases not matched to a gene. The CDR3 DNA follows: TGTGCCAGCAGCTCCCGACAGGGTCGTGGCTACACCTTC. This encodes CASSSRQGRGYTF.

The chain recombines TRBV4-3 with TRBJ2-1, with 7 bases lining up with TRBD1. From germline, CDR1 is LGHNA and CDR2 YSLEER. V gave up 0 bases and J gave up 4 bases; unmatched junction bases: 6. This CDR3 spans 16 amino acids. DNA of the CDR3: TGCGCCAGCAGCCAAGATTTGACAGGGAGATACAATGAGCAGTTCTTC. Translation gives CASSQDLTGRYNEQFF.